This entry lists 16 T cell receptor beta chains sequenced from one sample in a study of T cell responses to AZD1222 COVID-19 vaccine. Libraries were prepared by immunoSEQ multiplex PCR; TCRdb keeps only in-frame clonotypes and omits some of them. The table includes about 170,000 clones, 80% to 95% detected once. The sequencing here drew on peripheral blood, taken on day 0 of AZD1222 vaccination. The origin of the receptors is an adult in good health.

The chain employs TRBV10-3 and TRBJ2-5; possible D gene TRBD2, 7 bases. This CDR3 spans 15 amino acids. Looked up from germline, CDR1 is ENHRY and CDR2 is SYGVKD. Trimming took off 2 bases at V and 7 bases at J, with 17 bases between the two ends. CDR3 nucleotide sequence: TGTGCCATCAGTGAGAAAGGCGGGGGCTCGGGGACCCAGTACTTC. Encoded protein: CAISEKGGGSGTQYF.

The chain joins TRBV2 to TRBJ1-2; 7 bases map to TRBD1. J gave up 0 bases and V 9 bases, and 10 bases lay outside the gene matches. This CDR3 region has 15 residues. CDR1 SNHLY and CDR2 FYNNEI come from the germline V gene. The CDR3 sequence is CASSFRDRANYGYTF. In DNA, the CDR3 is TGTGCCAGTTCCTTTCGGGACAGAGCTAACTATGGCTACACCTTC.

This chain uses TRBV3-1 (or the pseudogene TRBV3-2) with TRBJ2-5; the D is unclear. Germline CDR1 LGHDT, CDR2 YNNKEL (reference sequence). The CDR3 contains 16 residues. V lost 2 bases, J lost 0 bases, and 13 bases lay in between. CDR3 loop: CASSQPEYGNQETQYF. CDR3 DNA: TGTGCCAGCAGCCAACCGGAGTATGGAAACCAAGAGACCCAGTACTTC.

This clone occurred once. CDR3 nucleotides: TGTGCCAGCAGCTTAGCCGGGACAGGGAATTCTGGCTACACCTTC. It translates to CASSLAGTGNSGYTF. The chain carries TRBV11-2 and TRBJ1-2; 9 nucleotides match TRBD1. V was pared by 1 base and J by 7 bases, with 7 bases of the junction left unmatched. The CDR3 length is 15 residues. CDR1 and CDR2 (germline): SGHAT, FQNNGV.

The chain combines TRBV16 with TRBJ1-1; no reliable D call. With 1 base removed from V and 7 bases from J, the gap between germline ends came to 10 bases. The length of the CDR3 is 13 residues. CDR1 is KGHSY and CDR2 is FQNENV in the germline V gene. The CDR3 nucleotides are TGTGCCAGCAGCCAATGGACCGGACGTGAAGCTTTCTTT. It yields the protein CASSQWTGREAFF.

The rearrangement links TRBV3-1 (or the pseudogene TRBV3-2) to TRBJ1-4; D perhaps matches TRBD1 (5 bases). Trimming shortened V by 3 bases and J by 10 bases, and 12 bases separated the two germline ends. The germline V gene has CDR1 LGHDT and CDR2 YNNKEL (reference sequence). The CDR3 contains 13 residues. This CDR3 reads CASSHRDVVKLFF. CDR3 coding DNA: TGTGCCAGCAGCCACCGGGACGTTGTAAAACTGTTTTTT.

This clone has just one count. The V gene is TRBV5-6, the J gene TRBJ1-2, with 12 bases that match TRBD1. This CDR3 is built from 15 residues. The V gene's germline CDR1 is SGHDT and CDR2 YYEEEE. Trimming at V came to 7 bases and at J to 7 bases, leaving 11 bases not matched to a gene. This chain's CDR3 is CASVSTGTGGSGYTF. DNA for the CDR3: TGTGCCAGCGTAAGCACCGGGACAGGGGGCAGTGGCTACACCTTC. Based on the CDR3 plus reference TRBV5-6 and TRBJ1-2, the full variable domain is DAGVTQSPTHLIKTRGQQVTLRCSPKSGHDTVSWYQQALGQGPQFIFQYYEEEERQRGNFPDRFSGHQFPNYSSELNVNALLLGDSALYLCASVSTGTGGSGYTFGSGTRLTVV.

CDR3 sequence: CASSFDRGTEAFF. The CDR3, as DNA: TGTGCCAGTAGCTTTGACAGGGGCACTGAAGCTTTCTTT. This chain connects TRBV19 to TRBJ1-1; TRBD1 aligns across 8 bases. Germline CDR1 reads LNHDA; CDR2 reads SQIVND (reference sequence). Losses at the gene ends were 6 bases for V and 4 bases for J; bases not matched to a gene: 4. CDR3 length equals 13 residues.

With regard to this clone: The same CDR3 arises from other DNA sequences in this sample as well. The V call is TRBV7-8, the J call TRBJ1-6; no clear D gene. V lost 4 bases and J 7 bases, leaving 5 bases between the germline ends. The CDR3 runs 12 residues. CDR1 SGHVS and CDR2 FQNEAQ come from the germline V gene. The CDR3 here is CASSSPNSPLHF. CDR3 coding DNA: TGTGCCAGCAGCTCACCCAATTCACCCCTCCACTTT.

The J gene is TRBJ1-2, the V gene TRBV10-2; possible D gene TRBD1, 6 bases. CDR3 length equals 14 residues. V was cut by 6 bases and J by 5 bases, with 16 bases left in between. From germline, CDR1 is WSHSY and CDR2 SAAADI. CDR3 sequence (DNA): TGCGCCAGCAGAATCAGGGGTGGTACTTATGGCTACACCTTC. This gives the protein CASRIRGGTYGYTF.

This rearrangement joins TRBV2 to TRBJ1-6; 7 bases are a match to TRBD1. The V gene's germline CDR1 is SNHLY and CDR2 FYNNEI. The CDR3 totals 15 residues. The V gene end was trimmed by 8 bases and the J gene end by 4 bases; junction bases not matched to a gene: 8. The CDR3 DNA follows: TGTGCCAGCTCCCAGACAGGGCCGTATAATTCACCCCTCCACTTT. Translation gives CASSQTGPYNSPLHF.

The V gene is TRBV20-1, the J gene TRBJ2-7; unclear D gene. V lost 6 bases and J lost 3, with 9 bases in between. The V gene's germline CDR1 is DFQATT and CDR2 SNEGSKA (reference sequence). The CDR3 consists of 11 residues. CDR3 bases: TGCAGTGCCATTAGAGTCTACGAGCAGTACTTC. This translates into CSAIRVYEQYF.

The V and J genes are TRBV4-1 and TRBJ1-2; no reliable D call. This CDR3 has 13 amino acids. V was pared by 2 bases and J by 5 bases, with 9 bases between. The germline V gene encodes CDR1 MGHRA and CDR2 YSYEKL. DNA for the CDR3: TGCGCCAGCAGCCAACAGGCGGAATATGGCTACACCTTC. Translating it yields CASSQQAEYGYTF.

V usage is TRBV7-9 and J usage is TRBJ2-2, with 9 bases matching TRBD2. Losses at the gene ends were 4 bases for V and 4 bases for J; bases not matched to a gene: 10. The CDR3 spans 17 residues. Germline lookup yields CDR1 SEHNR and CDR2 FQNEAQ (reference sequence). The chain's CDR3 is CASSYPGLAARTGELFF. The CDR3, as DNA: TGTGCCAGCAGCTATCCGGGACTAGCTGCTCGCACCGGGGAGCTGTTTTTT.

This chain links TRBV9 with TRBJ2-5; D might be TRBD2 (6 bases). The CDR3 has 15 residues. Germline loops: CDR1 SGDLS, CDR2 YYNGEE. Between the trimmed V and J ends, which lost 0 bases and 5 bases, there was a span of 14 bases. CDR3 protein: CASSVGRGNSETQYF. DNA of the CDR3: TGTGCCAGCAGCGTAGGTCGGGGGAACAGCGAGACCCAGTACTTC.

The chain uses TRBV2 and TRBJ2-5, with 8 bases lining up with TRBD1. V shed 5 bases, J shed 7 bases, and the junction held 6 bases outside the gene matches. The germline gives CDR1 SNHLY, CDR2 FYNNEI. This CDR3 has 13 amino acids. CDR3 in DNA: TGTGCCAGCAGTCCACAGGGGGTCGGGACCCAGTACTTC. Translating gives CASSPQGVGTQYF.